This T cell receptor (beta chain) was observed in a study of sequential checkpoint blockade in melanoma. The CDR3 spans 13 residues. CDR1 LNHDA and CDR2 SQIVND come from the germline V gene (reference sequence). V lost 5 bases and J 3 bases, leaving 10 bases between the germline ends. Treatment in this sample: randomized to nivolumab then ipilimumab (arm A) or the reverse (arm B). Clones were read by immunoSEQ multiplex PCR, and TCRdb kept only the in-frame ones, dropping some. Altogether roughly 6,400 clones are present, 20% to 25% being singletons, with the ten largest covering 9%. The sequence was obtained from a human donor with melanoma. The rearrangement joins TRBV19 to TRBJ1-1; D is uncertain. Sequences were derived from tumor tissue (inferred from file names), sampled from a patient given nivolumab and ipilimumab in sequence. CDR3 protein: CASSRQSYTEAFF. In nucleotides, the CDR3 is TGTGCCAGTAGTCGTCAGTCCTACACTGAAGCTTTCTTT.